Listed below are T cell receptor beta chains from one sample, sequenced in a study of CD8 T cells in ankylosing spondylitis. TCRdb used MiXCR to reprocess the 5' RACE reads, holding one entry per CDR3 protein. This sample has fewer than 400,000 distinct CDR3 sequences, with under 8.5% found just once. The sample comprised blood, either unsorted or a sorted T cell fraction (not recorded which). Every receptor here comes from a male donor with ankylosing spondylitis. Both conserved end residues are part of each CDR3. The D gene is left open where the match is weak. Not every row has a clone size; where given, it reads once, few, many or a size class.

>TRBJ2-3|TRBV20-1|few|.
CSSGTGPTDTQYF
TGCAGTAGCGGGACAGGCCCCACAGATACGCAGTATTTT
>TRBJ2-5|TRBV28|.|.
CASSHFRGETQYF
TGTGCCAGCAGTCACTTCCGAGGAGAGACCCAGTACTTC
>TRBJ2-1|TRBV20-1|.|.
CSAPSRTRGAYNEQFF
TGCAGTGCCCCCTCCAGGACCCGAGGGGCCTACAATGAGCAGTTCTTC
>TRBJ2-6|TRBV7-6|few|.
CASSLGAGQPNSGANVLTF
TGTGCCAGCAGCTTAGGCGCGGGACAGCCTAACTCTGGGGCCAACGTCCTGACTTTC
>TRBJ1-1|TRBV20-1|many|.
CSARGASRGDSEAFF
TGCAGTGCTAGAGGGGCCAGTCGGGGAGACAGTGAAGCTTTCTTT
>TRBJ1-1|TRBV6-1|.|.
CASSVTATGLEAFF
TGTGCCAGCAGTGTGACGGCGACAGGCCTTGAAGCTTTCTTT
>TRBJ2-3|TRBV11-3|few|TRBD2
CASSFFSSGRTDTQYF
TGTGCCAGCAGCTTTTTTTCTAGCGGGAGAACAGATACGCAGTATTTT
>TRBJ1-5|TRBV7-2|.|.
CASSLDGGVPTQHF
TGTGCCAGCAGCTTAGACGGGGGGGTTCCGACCCAGCATTTT
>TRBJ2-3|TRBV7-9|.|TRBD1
CASRGTGGDTQYF
TGTGCCAGCAGGGGGACAGGGGGAGATACGCAGTATTTT
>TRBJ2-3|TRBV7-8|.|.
CASSIPHRADTQYF
TGTGCCAGCAGCATTCCCCACAGGGCAGATACGCAGTATTTT
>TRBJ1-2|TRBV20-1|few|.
CSARVSGGIGYTF
TGCAGTGCTAGAGTATCGGGAGGGATTGGCTACACCTTC
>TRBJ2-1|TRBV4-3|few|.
CASSRNPSDSYEQFF
TGCGCCAGCAGCCGAAATCCCTCGGACAGCTATGAGCAGTTCTTC
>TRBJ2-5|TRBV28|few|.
CASSYREETQYF
TGTGCCAGCAGCTACAGGGAAGAGACCCAGTACTTC
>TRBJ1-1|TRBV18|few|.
CASSLTTPAGHGTEAFF
TGTGCCAGCTCACTTACTACCCCGGCAGGGCATGGCACTGAAGCTTTCTTT
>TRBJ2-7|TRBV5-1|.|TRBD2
CASSPRTRMDEQYF
TGCGCCAGCAGTCCGCGGACTAGAATGGACGAGCAGTACTTC
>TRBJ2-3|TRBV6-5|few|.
CASSYSPRRTDTQYF
TGTGCCAGCAGTTACTCGCCTAGACGCACAGATACGCAGTATTTT
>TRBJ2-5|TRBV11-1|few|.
CASSQGRTMLRQETQYF
TGTGCCAGCAGCCAAGGTCGGACGATGCTAAGACAAGAGACCCAGTACTTC
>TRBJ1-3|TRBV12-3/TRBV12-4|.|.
CASNNRMGNTIYF
TGTGCCAGCAACAACCGTATGGGAAACACCATATATTTT
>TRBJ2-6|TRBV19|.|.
CASGDVLSANVLTF
TGTGCCAGTGGGGACGTCTTGTCGGCCAACGTCCTGACTTTC
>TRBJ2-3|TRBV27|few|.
CASIGGGGGTDTQYF
TGTGCCAGCATCGGGGGAGGGGGCGGTACAGATACGCAGTATTTT
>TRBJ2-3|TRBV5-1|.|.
CASKSPPSSPTDTQYF
TGCGCCAGCAAATCTCCCCCCTCCAGCCCGACAGATACGCAGTATTTT
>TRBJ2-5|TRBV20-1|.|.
CSARHRAQETQYF
TGCAGTGCTAGACACAGGGCCCAAGAGACCCAGTACTTC
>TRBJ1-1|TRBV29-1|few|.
CSVEQGMNTEAFF
TGCAGCGTTGAACAGGGTATGAACACTGAAGCTTTCTTT
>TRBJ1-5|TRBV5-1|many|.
CASSLSGAGNQPQHF
TGCGCCAGCAGCTTGAGCGGGGCGGGCAATCAGCCCCAGCATTTT
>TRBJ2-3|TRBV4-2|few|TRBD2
CASSQELAGGTDTQYF
TGTGCCAGCAGCCAAGAACTAGCGGGTGGCACAGATACGCAGTATTTT
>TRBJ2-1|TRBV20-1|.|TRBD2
CSASGQGRSGSNEQFF
TGCAGTGCTAGTGGGCAGGGTCGGAGCGGGAGCAATGAGCAGTTCTTC
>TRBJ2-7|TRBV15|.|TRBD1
CATGQGAGYEQYF
TGTGCCACCGGACAGGGGGCCGGTTACGAGCAGTACTTC
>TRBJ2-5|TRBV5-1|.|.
CASSLRRQPLQETQYF
TGCGCCAGCAGCTTGCGACGACAGCCCTTACAAGAGACCCAGTACTTC
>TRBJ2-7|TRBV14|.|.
CASSHLDEQYF
TGTGCCAGCAGCCACTTGGACGAGCAGTACTTC
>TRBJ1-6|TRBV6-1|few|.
CASRESYNSPLHF
TGTGCCAGCAGGGAGTCCTATAATTCACCCCTCCACTTT
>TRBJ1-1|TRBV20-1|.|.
CSAHLNTEAFF
TGCAGTGCTCATTTAAACACTGAAGCTTTCTTT
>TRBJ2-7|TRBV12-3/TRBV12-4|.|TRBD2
CASSPGGLYEQYF
TGTGCCAGCAGCCCGGGGGGACTCTACGAGCAGTACTTC
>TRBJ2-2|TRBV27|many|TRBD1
CASSPRGRSTGELFF
TGTGCCAGCAGTCCAAGGGGGCGCAGCACCGGGGAGCTGTTTTTT
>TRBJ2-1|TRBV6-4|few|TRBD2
CASSLDREDNEQFF
TGTGCCAGCAGCTTAGATCGGGAGGACAATGAGCAGTTCTTC
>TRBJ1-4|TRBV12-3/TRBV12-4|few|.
CASTPAGGNEKLFF
TGTGCCAGCACCCCCGCGGGAGGAAATGAAAAACTGTTTTTT
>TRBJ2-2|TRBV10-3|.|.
CAISELKRTNTGELFF
TGTGCCATCAGTGAGTTGAAACGGACCAACACCGGGGAGCTGTTTTTT
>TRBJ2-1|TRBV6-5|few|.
CASSTRRGRDEQFF
TGTGCCAGCAGTACTCGAAGGGGCCGCGATGAGCAGTTCTTC
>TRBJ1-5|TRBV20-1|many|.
CSASGISNQPQHF
TGCAGTGCTAGTGGCATTAGCAATCAGCCCCAGCATTTT
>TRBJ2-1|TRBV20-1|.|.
CSASRDRFNEQFF
TGCAGTGCTAGTAGAGACAGATTCAATGAGCAGTTCTTC
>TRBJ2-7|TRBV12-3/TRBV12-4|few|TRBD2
CASTRTSSYEQYF
TGTGCCAGCACGCGGACTAGCTCCTACGAGCAGTACTTC
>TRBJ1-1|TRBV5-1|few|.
CASSFSPMGTEAFF
TGCGCCAGCAGCTTTAGTCCCATGGGCACTGAAGCTTTCTTT
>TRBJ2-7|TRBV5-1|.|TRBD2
CASSGPGLAPTYEQYF
TGCGCCAGCAGCGGGCCGGGACTAGCGCCGACCTACGAGCAGTACTTC
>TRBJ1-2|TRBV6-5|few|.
CASSYDGLSGYTF
TGTGCCAGCAGTTACGATGGGCTGTCAGGCTACACCTTC
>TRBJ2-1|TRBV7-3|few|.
CASSSTKGSANEQFF
TGTGCCAGCAGCTCGACTAAGGGTTCGGCCAATGAGCAGTTCTTC
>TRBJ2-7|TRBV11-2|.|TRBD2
CASSLAGRTESEQYF
TGTGCCAGCAGCTTAGCCGGGAGGACGGAATCCGAGCAGTACTTC
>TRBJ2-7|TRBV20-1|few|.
CSARDKGKGGDEQYF
TGCAGTGCTAGAGATAAGGGAAAGGGGGGCGACGAGCAGTACTTC
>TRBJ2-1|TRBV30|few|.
CAWSLGSYNEQFF
TGTGCCTGGAGTTTAGGGTCCTACAATGAGCAGTTCTTC
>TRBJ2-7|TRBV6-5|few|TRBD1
CASSYRDRDPAKSLF
TGTGCCAGCAGTTACCGGGACAGGGACCCTGCCAAATCACTCTTC
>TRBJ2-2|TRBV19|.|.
CASSAPGRGRTGELFF
TGTGCCAGTAGTGCCCCGGGGAGGGGGCGCACCGGGGAGCTGTTTTTT
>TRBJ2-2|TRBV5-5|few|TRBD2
CASRYQTGRGITGELFF
TGTGCCAGCAGATACCAGACCGGGAGGGGAATCACCGGGGAGCTGTTTTTT
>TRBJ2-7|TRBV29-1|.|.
CSVEWDKGYEQYF
TGCAGCGTTGAGTGGGACAAAGGCTACGAGCAGTACTTC